A single sample gave rise to the 5 T cell receptor beta chains below, sequenced in a study of CD8 T cells in Susac syndrome. RNA amounts of about 0.45 to 1 ug underwent reverse transcription with random hexamers. TCRdb re-called the immunoSEQ multiplex PCR reads through MiXCR, storing one row per CDR3 protein. This table has about 150,000 distinct CDR3 sequences, roughly 94% appearing once. Sequenced: CD4+ T cells from PBMCs. The receptors derive from a human donor in good health.

This chain connects TRBV20-1 to TRBJ2-5, with 11 bases that match TRBD1. This CDR3 is 14 amino acids long. J was trimmed by 5 bases and V by 5 bases; bases with no gene match: 7. The germline gives CDR1 DFQATT, CDR2 SNEGSKA (reference sequence). This CDR3 is CSASGQGAGETQYF. The CDR3, as DNA: TGCAGTGCTTCCGGACAGGGGGCTGGGGAGACCCAGTACTTC.

This clonotype was seen a single time. The chain is built from TRBV10-3 and TRBJ2-1, with 7 bases that match TRBD2. The germline V gene encodes CDR1 ENHRY and CDR2 SYGVKD. Trimming cost V 8 bases and J 8 bases; bases outside gene matches: 9. The length of the CDR3 is 13 residues. This CDR3 is CAISVGEGDEQFF. CDR3 nucleotide sequence: TGTGCCATCTCAGTAGGGGAGGGCGATGAGCAGTTCTTC.

The chain combines TRBV19 with TRBJ1-2; D may be TRBD1 (6 bases). Germline lookup yields CDR1 LNHDA and CDR2 SQIVND (reference sequence). CDR3 length equals 15 residues. V was trimmed by 3 bases and J by 2 bases, leaving 13 bases between them. Written as DNA, the CDR3 is TGTGCCAGTAGTATGCTACCCGGGACAAACTATGGCTACACCTTC. Translating it yields CASSMLPGTNYGYTF.

The rearrangement links TRBV30 to TRBJ2-5, with 8 nucleotides matching TRBD1. J gave up 6 bases and V 4 bases, and 4 bases lay outside the gene matches. The CDR3 has 12 residues. Germline V CDR1 and CDR2: GTSNPN, SVGIG (reference sequence). The CDR3 DNA follows: TGTGCCTGGAACGACAGGGGAAAGACCCAGTACTTC. Translating gives CAWNDRGKTQYF.

The rearrangement joins TRBV7-9 to TRBJ2-5; no firm D call. The V and J ends lost 5 bases and 2 bases respectively, with 9 bases between them. The germline gives CDR1 SEHNR, CDR2 FQNEAQ (reference sequence). This CDR3 region has 13 residues. This chain's CDR3 is CASSATAQETQYF. In nucleotides, the CDR3 is TGTGCCAGCAGCGCCACAGCGCAAGAGACCCAGTACTTC.